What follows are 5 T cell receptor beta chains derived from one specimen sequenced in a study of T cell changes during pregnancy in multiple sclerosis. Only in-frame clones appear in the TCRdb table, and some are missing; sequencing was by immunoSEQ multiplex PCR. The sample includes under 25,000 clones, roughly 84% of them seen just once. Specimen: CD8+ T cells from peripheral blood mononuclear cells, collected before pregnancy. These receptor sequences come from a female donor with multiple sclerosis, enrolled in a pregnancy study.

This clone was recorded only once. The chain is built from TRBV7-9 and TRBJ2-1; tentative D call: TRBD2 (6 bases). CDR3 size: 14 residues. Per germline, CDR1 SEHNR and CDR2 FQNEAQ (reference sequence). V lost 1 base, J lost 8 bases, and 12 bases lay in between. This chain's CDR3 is CASSLGLGRYEQFF. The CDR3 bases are TGTGCCAGCAGCTTAGGGCTAGGGAGGTATGAGCAGTTCTTC.

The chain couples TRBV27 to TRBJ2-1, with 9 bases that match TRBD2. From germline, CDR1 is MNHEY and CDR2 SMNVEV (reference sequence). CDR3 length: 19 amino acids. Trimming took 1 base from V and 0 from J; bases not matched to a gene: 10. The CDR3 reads CASSLYGREGRGSYNEQFF. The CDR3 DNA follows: TGTGCCAGCAGTTTATATGGGCGGGAGGGGCGGGGCTCCTACAATGAGCAGTTCTTC.

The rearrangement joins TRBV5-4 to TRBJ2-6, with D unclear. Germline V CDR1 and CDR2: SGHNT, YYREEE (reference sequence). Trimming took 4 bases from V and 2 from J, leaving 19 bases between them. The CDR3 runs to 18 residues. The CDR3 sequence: CASSPSARWKAGANVLTF. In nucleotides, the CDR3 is TGTGCCAGCAGCCCATCTGCCAGGTGGAAGGCTGGGGCCAACGTCCTGACTTTC.

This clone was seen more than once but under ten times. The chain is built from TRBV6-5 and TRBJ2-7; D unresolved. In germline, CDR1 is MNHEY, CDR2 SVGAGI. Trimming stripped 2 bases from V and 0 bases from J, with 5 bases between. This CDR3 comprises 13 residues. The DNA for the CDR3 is TGTGCCAGCAGTTACGCTAGCTCCTACGAGCAGTACTTC. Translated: CASSYASSYEQYF.

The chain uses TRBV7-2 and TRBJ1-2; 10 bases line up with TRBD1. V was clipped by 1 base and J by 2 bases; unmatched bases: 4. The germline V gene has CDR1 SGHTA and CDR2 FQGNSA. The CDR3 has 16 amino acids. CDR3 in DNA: TGTGCCAGCAGCTTAGTAGGGACAGGGGCCAACTATGGCTACACCTTC. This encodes CASSLVGTGANYGYTF.